Listed here are 9 T cell receptor beta chains from one sample, sequenced in a study of blood T cell repertoires in COVID-19 (dated by TCRdb to 2018 to 2020). The library was produced with the immunoSEQ multiplex PCR assay. TCRdb's version of the immuneACCESS table is confined to in-frame rearrangements and falls short of the full clone set. An unresolved V gene accounts for under half of the shortfall where checked; the remainder is of unknown origin. Here the sample has about 220,000 clones; more than 65% occur a single time. About 10% of the sample belongs to the ten largest clones. The sequencing sample was made of peripheral blood. Receptors were obtained from a middle-aged man with active or convalescent COVID-19.

The chain uses TRBV4-1 and TRBJ2-5; D is undetermined. Germline CDR1 and CDR2: MGHRA and YSYEKL. This CDR3 has 14 residues. With 1 base removed from V and 2 bases from J, the gap between germline ends came to 8 bases. CDR3 nucleotide sequence: TGCGCCAGCAGCCAAGCAGGAAAACAAGAGACCCAGTACTTC. Translated: CASSQAGKQETQYF.

The chain links TRBV7-2 to TRBJ1-6; TRBD1 agrees at 7 bases. Per germline, CDR1 SGHTA and CDR2 FQGNSA. This CDR3 has 16 amino acids. J lost 2 bases, V lost 6 bases, and 7 bases had no gene match. As DNA, the CDR3 is TGTGCCAGCAGGAACCGGGACAGAGCCTATAATTCACCCCTCCACTTT. Protein sequence: CASRNRDRAYNSPLHF.

This rearrangement joins TRBV7-2 to TRBJ1-4, with TRBD1 identical over 8 bases. The ends lost 0 bases at V and 6 bases at J; junction bases unmatched: 6. CDR3 length equals 16 residues. Germline V gene lookup returns CDR1 SGHTA and CDR2 FQGNSA. The CDR3 nucleotides are TGTGCCAGCAGCTTAGCTATTGCAGGGGGCCATGAAAAACTGTTTTTT. Translated: CASSLAIAGGHEKLFF.

In the case of this clone: The sample contains more than one DNA sequence encoding this CDR3. The chain has TRBV28 and TRBJ2-1, with 10 bases fitting TRBD2. J lost 5 bases, V lost 1 base, and 8 bases had no gene match. CDR3 size: 17 residues. Germline V CDR1 and CDR2: MDHEN, SYDVKM. Written as DNA, the CDR3 is TGTGCCAGCAGTTTATTTCCCAGGACTAGCGGTAACAATGAGCAGTTCTTC. It specifies CASSLFPRTSGNNEQFF.

The chain employs TRBV5-6 and TRBJ1-2, with a tentative D call TRBD1 (5 bases). Germline CDR1 and CDR2: SGHDT and YYEEEE. The V end lost 2 bases, the J end lost 10 bases, and 30 bases lay between the germline ends. The CDR3 covers 18 residues. CDR3: CASSFFVGAASNLIYYTF. The CDR3 coding sequence is TGTGCCAGCAGCTTTTTCGTAGGGGCCGCTTCTAACCTTATATACTACACCTTC.

This chain links TRBV21-1 with TRBJ2-5; the D call TRBD2 from the table was never checked on the DNA. TRBV21-1 is described as a pseudogene. The CDR3 loop spans 18 amino acids. The CDR3, as DNA: TGTGCCAGCAGCAAATCGGACGACAGGAACCGAGGGAGGGTGTCCCAGTACTTC. Translating it yields CASSKSDDRNRGRVSQYF.

The CDR3 DNA follows: TGTGCCAGCAGCTTACTACCCGAGGGAGCTCAGCCCCAGCATTTT. It specifies CASSLLPEGAQPQHF. V and J are TRBV7-6 and TRBJ1-5; D unresolved. Germline lookup yields CDR1 SGHVS and CDR2 FNYEAQ. The ends were cut back, 2 bases at V and 6 bases at J, with 14 bases in the middle. The CDR3 extends over 15 amino acids.

The rearrangement links TRBV27 to TRBJ2-1; 9 bases agree with TRBD2. Per the germline V gene, CDR1 is MNHEY and CDR2 is SMNVEV (reference sequence). J lost 2 bases, V lost 8 bases, and 1 base had no gene match. This CDR3 contains 13 residues. CDR3: CASAGGPYNEQFF. The CDR3 DNA sequence: TGTGCCAGCGCGGGGGGGCCCTACAATGAGCAGTTCTTC.

The chain recombines TRBV14 with TRBJ2-3; D remains unclear. Per the germline V gene, CDR1 is SGHDN and CDR2 is FVKESK. This CDR3 has 13 amino acids. V was pared by 1 base and J by 2 bases, with 4 bases between. CDR3 DNA sequence: TGTGCCAGCAGCCAAGGCTACACAGATACGCAGTATTTT. It specifies CASSQGYTDTQYF.